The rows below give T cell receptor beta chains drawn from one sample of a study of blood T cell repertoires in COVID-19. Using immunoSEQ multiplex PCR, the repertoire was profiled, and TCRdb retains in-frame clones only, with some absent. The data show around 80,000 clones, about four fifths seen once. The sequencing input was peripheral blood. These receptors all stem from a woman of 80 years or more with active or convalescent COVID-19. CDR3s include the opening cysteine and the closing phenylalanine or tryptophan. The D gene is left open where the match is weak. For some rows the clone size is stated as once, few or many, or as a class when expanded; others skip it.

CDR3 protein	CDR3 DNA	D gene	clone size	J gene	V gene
CASSEEYTGELFF	TGTGCCAGCAGTGAGGAGTACACCGGGGAGCTGTTTTTT	NA	NA	TRBJ2-2	TRBV2
CASSYSGGAWETQYF	TGTGCCAGCAGTTATAGCGGGGGGGCCTGGGAGACCCAGTACTTC	TRBD2	NA	TRBJ2-5	TRBV6-5
CASSRSTLAGWYF	TGCGCCAGCAGCCGAAGTACGTTGGCAGGCTGGTACTTC	NA	many	TRBJ2-7	TRBV5-1
CASSHRGGETQYF	TGTGCCAGCAGCCACCGAGGGGGAGAGACCCAGTACTTC	NA	NA	TRBJ2-5	TRBV3-1/TRBV3-2
CASSLAAGSTDTQYF	TGTGCCAGCAGCTTAGCTGCGGGAAGCACAGATACGCAGTATTTT	NA	medium-sized	TRBJ2-3	TRBV7-9
CASSLSTLAESSYEQYF	TGTGCCAGCAGTTTGTCCACACTAGCGGAAAGCTCCTACGAGCAGTACTTC	TRBD2	once	TRBJ2-7	TRBV28
CASRYLRDRPPAF	TGTGCCAGCAGGTACCTGCGGGACAGGCCTCCTGCGTTT	TRBD1	NA	TRBJ1-1	TRBV12-3/TRBV12-4
CSESASGGAGEQFF	TGCAGCGAATCAGCTAGCGGGGGGGCTGGTGAGCAGTTCTTC	TRBD2	few	TRBJ2-1	TRBV29-1
CSASPSGGAYEQYF	TGCAGTGCTAGTCCGAGCGGGGGAGCCTACGAGCAGTACTTC	TRBD2	few	TRBJ2-7	TRBV20-1
CASSQSGTGNQPQHF	TGCGCCAGCAGCCAAAGTGGGACAGGGAATCAGCCCCAGCATTTT	TRBD1	NA	TRBJ1-5	TRBV4-3
CASKASKGHLGKSEAFF	TGTGCCAGCAAAGCGTCAAAGGGCCATCTCGGGAAGTCTGAAGCTTTCTTT	NA	NA	TRBJ1-1	TRBV27
CASSLGLADSDTQYF	TGTGCCAGCAGCTTAGGACTAGCGGATTCAGATACGCAGTATTTT	TRBD2	NA	TRBJ2-3	TRBV5-8
CASSIGVGLSPGDF	TGTGCCAGTAGTATAGGGGTGGGGCTCTCGCCAGGGGATTTT	NA	NA	TRBJ2-3	TRBV19
CASSETTGGYNSPLHF	TGTGCCAGCAGTGAGACGACAGGGGGTTATAATTCACCCCTCCACTTT	TRBD1	NA	TRBJ1-6	TRBV25-1